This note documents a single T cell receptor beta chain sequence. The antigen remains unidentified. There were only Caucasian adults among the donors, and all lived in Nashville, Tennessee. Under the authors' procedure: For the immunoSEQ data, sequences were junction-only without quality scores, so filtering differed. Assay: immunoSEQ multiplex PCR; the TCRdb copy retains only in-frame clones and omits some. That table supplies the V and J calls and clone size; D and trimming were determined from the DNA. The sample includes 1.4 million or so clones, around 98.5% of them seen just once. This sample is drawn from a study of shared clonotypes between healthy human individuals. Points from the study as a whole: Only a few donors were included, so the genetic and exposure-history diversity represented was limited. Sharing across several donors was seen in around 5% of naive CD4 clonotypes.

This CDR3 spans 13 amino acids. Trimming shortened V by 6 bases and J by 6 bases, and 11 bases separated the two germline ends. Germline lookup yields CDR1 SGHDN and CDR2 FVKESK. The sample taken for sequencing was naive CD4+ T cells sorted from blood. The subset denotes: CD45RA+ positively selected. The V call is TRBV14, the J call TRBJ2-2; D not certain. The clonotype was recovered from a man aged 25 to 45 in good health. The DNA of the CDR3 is TGTGCCAGCAGGGCGAACTTGGCCGGGGAGCTGTTTTTT. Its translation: CASRANLAGELFF.